This T cell receptor beta chain comes out of a study of PD-1 and CTLA-4 blockade in melanoma. This CDR3 spans 17 amino acids. Germline CDR1 is MNHEY and CDR2 is SVGEGT. The V end lost 0 bases, the J end lost 5 bases, and 16 bases lay between the germline ends. This table comes from immunoSEQ multiplex PCR, and its TCRdb copy is limited to in-frame clones, with some not included. Altogether roughly 30,000 clones are present, around 90% being singletons, with the ten largest covering 6.5% to 9.5%. The sequence was obtained from a human donor with melanoma. The rearrangement joins TRBV6-2 or TRBV6-3 to TRBJ2-2; D unresolved. Sequences were derived from CD8+ T cells from peripheral blood, sampled from a patient given anti-PD-1 treatment. The CDR3 sequence is CASSYSDAGVWTGELFF. The CDR3 nucleotides read TGTGCCAGCAGTTACTCTGACGCCGGTGTGTGGACCGGGGAGCTGTTTTTT.